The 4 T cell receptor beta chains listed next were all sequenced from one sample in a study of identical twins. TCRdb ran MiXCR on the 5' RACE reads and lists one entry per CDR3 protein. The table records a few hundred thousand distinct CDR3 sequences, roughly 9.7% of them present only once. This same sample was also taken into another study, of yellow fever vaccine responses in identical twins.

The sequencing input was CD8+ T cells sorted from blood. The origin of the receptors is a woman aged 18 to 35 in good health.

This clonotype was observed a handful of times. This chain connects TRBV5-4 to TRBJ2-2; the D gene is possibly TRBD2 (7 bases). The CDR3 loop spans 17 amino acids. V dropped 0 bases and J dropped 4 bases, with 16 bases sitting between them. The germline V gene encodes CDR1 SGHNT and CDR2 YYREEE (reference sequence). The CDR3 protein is CASSLAGGGLSTGELFF. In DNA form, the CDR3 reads TGTGCCAGCAGCTTGGCCGGAGGGGGACTAAGCACCGGGGAGCTGTTTTTT.

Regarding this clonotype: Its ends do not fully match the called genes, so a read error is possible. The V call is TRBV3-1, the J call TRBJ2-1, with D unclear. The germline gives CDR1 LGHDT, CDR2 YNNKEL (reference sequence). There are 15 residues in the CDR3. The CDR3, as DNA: TGTGCCAGCTGCCAAGACGATACGACCTGGAATGAGCAGTTCTTC. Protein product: CASCQDDTTWNEQFF.

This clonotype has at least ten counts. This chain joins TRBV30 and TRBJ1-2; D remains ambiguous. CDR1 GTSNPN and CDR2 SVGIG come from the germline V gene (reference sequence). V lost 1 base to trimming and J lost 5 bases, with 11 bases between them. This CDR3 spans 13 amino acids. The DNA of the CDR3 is TGTGCCTGGAGTGATCCTACACTTTATGGCTACACCTTC. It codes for CAWSDPTLYGYTF.

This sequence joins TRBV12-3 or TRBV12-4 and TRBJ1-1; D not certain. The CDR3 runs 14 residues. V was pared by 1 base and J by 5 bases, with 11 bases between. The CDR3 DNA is TGTGCCAGCAGTTTAGGTTTATTCCTAACTGAAGCTTTCTTT. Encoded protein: CASSLGLFLTEAFF.